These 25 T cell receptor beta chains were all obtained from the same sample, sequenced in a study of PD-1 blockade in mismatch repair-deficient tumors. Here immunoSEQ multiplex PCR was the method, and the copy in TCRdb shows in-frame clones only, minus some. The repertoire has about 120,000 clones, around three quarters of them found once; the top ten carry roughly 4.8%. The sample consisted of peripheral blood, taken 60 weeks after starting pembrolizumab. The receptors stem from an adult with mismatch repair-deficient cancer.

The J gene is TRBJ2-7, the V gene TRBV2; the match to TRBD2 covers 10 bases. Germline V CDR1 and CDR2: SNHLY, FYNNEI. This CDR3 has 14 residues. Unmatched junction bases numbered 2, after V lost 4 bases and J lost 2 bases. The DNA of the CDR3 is TGTGCCAGCAGTGTTACTAGCGGGGCCTACGAGCAGTACTTC. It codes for CASSVTSGAYEQYF.

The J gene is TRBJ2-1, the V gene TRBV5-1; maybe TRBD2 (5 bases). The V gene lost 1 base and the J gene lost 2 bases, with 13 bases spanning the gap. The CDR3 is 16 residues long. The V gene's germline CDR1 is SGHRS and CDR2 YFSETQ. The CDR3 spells CASSLYSSSTYNEQFF. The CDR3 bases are TGCGCCAGCAGCTTGTATTCTAGCAGTACCTACAATGAGCAGTTCTTC.

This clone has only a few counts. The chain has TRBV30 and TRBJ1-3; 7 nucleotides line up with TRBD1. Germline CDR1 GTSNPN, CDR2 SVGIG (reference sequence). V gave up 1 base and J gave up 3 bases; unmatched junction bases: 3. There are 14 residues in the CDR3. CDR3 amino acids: CAWSATGDGNTIYF. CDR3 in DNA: TGTGCCTGGAGTGCCACAGGGGATGGAAACACCATATATTTT.

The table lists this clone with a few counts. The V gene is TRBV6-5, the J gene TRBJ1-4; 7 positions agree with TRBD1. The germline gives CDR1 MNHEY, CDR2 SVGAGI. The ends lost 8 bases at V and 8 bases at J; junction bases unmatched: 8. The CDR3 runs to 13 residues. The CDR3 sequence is CASRTGVGEKLFF. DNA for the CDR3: TGTGCCAGCCGGACAGGTGTTGGAGAAAAACTGTTTTTT.

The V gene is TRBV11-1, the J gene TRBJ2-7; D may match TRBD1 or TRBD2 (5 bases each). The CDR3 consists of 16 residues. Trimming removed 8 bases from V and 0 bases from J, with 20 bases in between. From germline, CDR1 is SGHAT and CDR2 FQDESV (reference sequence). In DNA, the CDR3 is TGTGCCAGCGAGAAGGGGCGCGGAGGTGGCTCCTACGAGCAGTACTTC. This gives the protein CASEKGRGGGSYEQYF.

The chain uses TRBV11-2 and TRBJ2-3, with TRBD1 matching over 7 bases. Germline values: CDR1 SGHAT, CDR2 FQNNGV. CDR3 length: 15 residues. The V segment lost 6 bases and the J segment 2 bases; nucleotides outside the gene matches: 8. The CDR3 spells CASSQTGSDTDTQYF. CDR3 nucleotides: TGTGCCAGCAGTCAGACAGGGTCCGACACAGATACGCAGTATTTT. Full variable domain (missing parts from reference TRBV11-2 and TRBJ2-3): EAGVAQSPRYKIIEKRQSVAFWCNPISGHATLYWYQQILGQGPKLLIQFQNNGVVDDSQLPKDRFSAERLKGVDSTLKIQPAKLEDSAVYLCASSQTGSDTDTQYFGPGTRLTVL.

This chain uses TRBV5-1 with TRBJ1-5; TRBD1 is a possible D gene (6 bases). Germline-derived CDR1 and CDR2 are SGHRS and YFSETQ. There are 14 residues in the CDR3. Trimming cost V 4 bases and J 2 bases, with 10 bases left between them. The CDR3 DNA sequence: TGCGCCAGCAGCCAAGAGGGGGGCAATCAGCCCCAGCATTTT. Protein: CASSQEGGNQPQHF.

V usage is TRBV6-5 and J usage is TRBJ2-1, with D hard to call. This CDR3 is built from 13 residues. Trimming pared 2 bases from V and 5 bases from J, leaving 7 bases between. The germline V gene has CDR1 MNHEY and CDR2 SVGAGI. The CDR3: CASSYREHNEQFF. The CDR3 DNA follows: TGTGCCAGCAGTTACAGGGAACACAATGAGCAGTTCTTC.

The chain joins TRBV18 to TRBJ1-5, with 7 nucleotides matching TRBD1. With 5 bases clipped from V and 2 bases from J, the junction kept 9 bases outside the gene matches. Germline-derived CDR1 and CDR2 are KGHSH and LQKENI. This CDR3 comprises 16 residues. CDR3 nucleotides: TGTGCCAGCTCAGGGGCGGGGGACAGACGCAATCAGCCCCAGCATTTT. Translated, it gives CASSGAGDRRNQPQHF. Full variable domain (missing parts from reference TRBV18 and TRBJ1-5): NAGVMQNPRHLVRRRGQEARLRCSPMKGHSHVYWYRQLPEEGLKFMVYLQKENIIDESGMPKERFSAEFPKEGPSILRIQQVVRGDSAAYFCASSGAGDRRNQPQHFGDGTRLSIL.

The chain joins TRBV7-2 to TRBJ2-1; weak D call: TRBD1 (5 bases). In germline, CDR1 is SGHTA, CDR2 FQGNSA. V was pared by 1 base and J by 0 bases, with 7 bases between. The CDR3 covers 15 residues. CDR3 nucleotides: TGTGCCAGCAGCTTAGAACAGGCCTCCTACAATGAGCAGTTCTTC. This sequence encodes CASSLEQASYNEQFF.

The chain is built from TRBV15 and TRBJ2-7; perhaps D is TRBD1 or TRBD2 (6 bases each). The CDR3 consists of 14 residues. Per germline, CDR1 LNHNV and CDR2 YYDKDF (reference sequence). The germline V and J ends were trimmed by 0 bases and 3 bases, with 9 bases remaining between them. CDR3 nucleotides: TGTGCCACCAGCAGAGACGGGGGACACTACGAGCAGTACTTC. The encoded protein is CATSRDGGHYEQYF.

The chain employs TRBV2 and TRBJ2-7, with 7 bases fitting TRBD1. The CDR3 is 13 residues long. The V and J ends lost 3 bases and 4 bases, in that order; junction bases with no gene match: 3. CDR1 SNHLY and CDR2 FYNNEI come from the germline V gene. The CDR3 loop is CASSDRGLYEQYF. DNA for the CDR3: TGTGCCAGCAGTGACAGGGGGTTATACGAGCAGTACTTC. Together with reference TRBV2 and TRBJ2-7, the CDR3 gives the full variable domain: EPEVTQTPSHQVTQMGQEVILRCVPISNHLYFYWYRQILGQKVEFLVSFYNNEISEKSEIFDDQFSVERPDGSNFTLKIRSTKLEDSAMYFCASSDRGLYEQYFGPGTRLTVT.

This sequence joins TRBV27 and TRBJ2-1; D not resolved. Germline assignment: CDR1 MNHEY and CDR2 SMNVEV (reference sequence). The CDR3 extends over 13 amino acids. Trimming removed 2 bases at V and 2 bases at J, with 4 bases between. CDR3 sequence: CASSLHAYNEQFF. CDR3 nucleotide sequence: TGTGCCAGCAGTTTACACGCCTACAATGAGCAGTTCTTC.

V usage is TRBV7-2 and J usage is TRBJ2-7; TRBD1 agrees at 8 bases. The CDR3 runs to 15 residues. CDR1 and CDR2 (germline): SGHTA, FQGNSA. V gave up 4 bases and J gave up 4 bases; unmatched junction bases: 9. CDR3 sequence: CASSSRQGMSYEQYF. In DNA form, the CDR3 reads TGTGCCAGCAGCTCCAGACAGGGGATGTCGTACGAGCAGTACTTC.

The CDR3 nucleotides are TGCGCCAGCAGCCAAGATCCTAGCGGGACGAACACCGGGGAGCTGTTTTTT. Amino acid sequence: CASSQDPSGTNTGELFF. The rearrangement joins TRBV4-1 to TRBJ2-2; 9 positions match TRBD2. The CDR3 consists of 17 residues. Germline CDR1 and CDR2: MGHRA and YSYEKL. After removal of 0 bases from V and 0 bases from J, the junction contained 2 bases not matched to a gene.

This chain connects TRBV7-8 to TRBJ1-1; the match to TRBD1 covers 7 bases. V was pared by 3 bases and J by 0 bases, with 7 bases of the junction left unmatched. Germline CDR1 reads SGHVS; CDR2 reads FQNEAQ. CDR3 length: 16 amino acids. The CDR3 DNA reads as TGTGCCAGCAGCTTGAAACCGACAGGGTTGAACACTGAAGCTTTCTTT. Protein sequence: CASSLKPTGLNTEAFF. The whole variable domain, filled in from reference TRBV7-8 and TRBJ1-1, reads GAGVSQSPRYKVAKRGQDVALRCDPISGHVSLFWYQQALGQGPEFLTYFQNEAQLDKSGLPSDRFFAERPEGSVSTLKIQRTQQEDSAVYLCASSLKPTGLNTEAFFGQGTRLTVV.

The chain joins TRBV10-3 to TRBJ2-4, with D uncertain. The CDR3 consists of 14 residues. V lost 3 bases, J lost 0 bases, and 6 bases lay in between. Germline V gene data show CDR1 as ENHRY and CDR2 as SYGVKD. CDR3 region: CAISDGLAKNIQYF. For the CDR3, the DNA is TGTGCCATCAGTGATGGGTTAGCCAAAAACATTCAGTACTTC.

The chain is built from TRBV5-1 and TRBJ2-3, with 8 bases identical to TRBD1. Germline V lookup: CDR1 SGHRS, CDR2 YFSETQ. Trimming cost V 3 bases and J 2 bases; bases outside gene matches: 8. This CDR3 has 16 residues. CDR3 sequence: CASSSQGAGITDTQYF. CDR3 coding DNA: TGCGCCAGCAGCTCTCAGGGGGCGGGGATCACAGATACGCAGTATTTT.

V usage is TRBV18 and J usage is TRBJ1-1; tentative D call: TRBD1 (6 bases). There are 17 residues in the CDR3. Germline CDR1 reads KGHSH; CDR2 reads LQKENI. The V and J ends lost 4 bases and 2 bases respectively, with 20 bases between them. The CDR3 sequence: CASSQAQGSAGNTEAFF. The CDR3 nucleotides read TGTGCCAGCTCACAAGCACAGGGTTCAGCCGGTAACACTGAAGCTTTCTTT.

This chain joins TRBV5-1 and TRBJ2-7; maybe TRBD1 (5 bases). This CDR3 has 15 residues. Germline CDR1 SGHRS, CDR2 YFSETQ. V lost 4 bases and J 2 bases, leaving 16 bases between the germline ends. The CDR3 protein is CASSPDTLLPYEQYF. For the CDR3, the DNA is TGCGCCAGCAGCCCGGACACACTTCTCCCCTACGAGCAGTACTTC.

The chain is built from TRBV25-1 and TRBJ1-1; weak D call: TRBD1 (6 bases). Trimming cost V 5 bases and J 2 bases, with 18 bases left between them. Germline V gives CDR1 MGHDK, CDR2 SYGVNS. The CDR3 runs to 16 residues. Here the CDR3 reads CASSSPGRGRNTEAFF. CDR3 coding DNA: TGTGCCAGCAGTTCCCCTGGCAGGGGAAGAAACACTGAAGCTTTCTTT.

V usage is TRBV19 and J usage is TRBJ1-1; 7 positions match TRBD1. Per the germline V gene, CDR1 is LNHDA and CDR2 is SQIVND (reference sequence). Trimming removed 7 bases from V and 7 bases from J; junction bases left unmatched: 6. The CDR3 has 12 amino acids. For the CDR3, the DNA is TGTGCCAGTATGGGACAGACATTTGAAGCTTTCTTT. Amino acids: CASMGQTFEAFF. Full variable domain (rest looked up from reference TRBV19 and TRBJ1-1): DGGITQSPKYLFRKEGQNVTLSCEQNLNHDAMYWYRQDPGQGLRLIYYSQIVNDFQKGDIAEGYSVSREKKESFPLTVTSAQKNPTAFYLCASMGQTFEAFFGQGTRLTVV.

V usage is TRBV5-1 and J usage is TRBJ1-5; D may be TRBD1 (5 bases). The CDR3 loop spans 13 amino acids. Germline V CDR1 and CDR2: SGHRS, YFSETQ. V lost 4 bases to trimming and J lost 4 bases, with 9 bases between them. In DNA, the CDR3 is TGCGCCAGCAGCCCCCAGGGAAATCAGCCCCAGCATTTT. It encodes CASSPQGNQPQHF.

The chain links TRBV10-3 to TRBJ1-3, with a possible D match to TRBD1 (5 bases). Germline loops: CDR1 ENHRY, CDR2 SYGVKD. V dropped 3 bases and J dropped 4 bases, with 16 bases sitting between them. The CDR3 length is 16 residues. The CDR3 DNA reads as TGTGCCATCAGTGAATCTAGAGGGGCGTCCGGAAACACCATATATTTT. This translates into CAISESRGASGNTIYF.

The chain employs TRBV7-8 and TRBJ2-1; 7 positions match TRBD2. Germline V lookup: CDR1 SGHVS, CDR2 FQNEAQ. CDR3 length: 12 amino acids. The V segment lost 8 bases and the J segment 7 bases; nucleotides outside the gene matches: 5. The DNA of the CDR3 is TGTGCCAGCGGGGGGGGGTTAAATGAGCAGTTCTTC. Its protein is CASGGGLNEQFF.